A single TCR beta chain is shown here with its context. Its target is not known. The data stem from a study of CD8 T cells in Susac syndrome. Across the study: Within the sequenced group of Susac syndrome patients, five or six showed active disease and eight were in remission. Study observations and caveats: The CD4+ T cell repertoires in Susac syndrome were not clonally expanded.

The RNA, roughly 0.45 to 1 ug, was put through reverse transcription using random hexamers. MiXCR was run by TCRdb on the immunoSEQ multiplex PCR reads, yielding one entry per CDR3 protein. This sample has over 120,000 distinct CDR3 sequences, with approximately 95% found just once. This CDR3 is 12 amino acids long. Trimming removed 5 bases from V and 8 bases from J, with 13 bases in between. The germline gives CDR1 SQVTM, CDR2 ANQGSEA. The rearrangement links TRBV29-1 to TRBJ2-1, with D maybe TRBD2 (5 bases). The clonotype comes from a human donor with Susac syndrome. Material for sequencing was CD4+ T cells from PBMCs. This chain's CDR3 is CSVSATRYEQFF. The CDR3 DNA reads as TGCAGCGTTTCGGCTACTAGATATGAGCAGTTCTTC.